This T cell receptor (beta chain) originates from a study of human T cells and chemical hapten exposure. Time point in this sample: patch test 3, about 24 weeks after DPC sensitization. Treatment specified: therapeutic diphenylcyclopropenone sensitization with weekly scalp DPC. People who gave samples had alopecia, were 18 to 70 years old, and were suitable for DPC. In this sample, this clonotype turned up a few times. TCRdb itself ran the RACE reads through MiXCR, one entry per CDR3 protein. The repertoire includes some 110,000 distinct CDR3 sequences, around 11% of them detected once, and 2% to 2.5% sits in the top ten. This specimen was whole blood, taken in connection with sensitization to the hapten diphenylcyclopropenone (DPC). The clonotype was recovered from a woman aged 45-60 years with alopecia areata. Some clones in this sample may be carry-over from other donors' samples.

The CDR3 is CASARDSSGANVLTF. CDR3 bases: TGTGCCAGCGCCAGGGATAGCTCTGGGGCCAACGTCCTGACTTTC. This sequence joins TRBV2 and TRBJ2-6; D perhaps matches TRBD1 (5 bases). Germline V gene data show CDR1 as SNHLY and CDR2 as FYNNEI. CDR3 length: 15 amino acids. V was trimmed by 8 bases and J by 0 bases, leaving 11 bases between them.